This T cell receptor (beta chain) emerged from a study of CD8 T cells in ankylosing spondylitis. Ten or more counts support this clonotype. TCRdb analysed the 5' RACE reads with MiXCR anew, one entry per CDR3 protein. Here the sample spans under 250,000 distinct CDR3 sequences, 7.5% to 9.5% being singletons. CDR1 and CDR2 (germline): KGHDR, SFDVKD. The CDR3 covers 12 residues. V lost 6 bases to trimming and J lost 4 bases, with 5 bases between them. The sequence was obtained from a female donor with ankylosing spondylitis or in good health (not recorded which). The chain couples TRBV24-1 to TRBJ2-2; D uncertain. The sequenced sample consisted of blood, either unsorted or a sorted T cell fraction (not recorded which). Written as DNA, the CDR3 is TGTGCCACCAGTCAGAGCACCGGGGAGCTGTTTTTT. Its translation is CATSQSTGELFF.